The rows below give T cell receptor beta chains drawn from one sample of a study of beta chain features in type 1 diabetes. Assay: immunoSEQ multiplex PCR; the TCRdb copy retains only in-frame clones and omits some. Seen here are 120,000 or so clones, 17% observed once, and the top ten hold around 2.7%. The sequencing sample was made of central memory CD4+ T cells from blood. The receptors were sampled from a man aged 18 to 30 with type 1 diabetes. CDR3s include the opening cysteine and the closing phenylalanine or tryptophan. A D gene is named only where the DNA matches it firmly. Rows give clone size only sometimes, using once, few, many, or a class for an expanded clone.

CASTIGTGKRILKQETQYF,TGTGCCAGCACCATCGGGACAGGGAAAAGGATTTTAAAACAAGAGACCCAGTACTTC,TRBV28,TRBJ2-5,TRBD1,-
CAISVGGRGPDTQYF,TGTGCCATCAGTGTTGGAGGGCGCGGCCCAGATACGCAGTATTTT,TRBV10-3,TRBJ2-3,-,few
CASSDGQGANEQFF,TGTGCCAGCAGTGACGGGCAGGGGGCGAATGAGCAGTTCTTC,TRBV2,TRBJ2-1,TRBD1,-
CASTSGRASNEQFF,TGTGCCAGCACCAGCGGGAGGGCGTCCAATGAGCAGTTCTTC,TRBV2,TRBJ2-1,TRBD2,many
CASSPSGALVWEQYF,TGTGCCAGCAGCCCCTCGGGGGCGCTGGTATGGGAGCAGTACTTC,TRBV7-9,TRBJ2-7,-,-
CASSVDWVGVQYF,TGTGCCAGCAGCGTAGACTGGGTTGGGGTCCAGTACTTC,TRBV9,TRBJ2-7,-,once
CAISESPLSLTSGSSYNEQFF,TGTGCCATCAGTGAGTCCCCATTATCCTTGACTAGCGGCAGCTCCTACAATGAGCAGTTCTTC,TRBV10-3,TRBJ2-1,TRBD2,-
CASSAPGGEQYF,TGTGCCAGCAGCGCGCCCGGAGGCGAGCAGTACTTC,TRBV9,TRBJ2-7,-,-
CAWSRKQMTTDTQYF,TGTGCCTGGAGTCGTAAACAGATGACCACAGATACGCAGTATTTT,TRBV30,TRBJ2-3,-,-
CASLAGAGEQYF,TGTGCCTCCTTAGCGGGGGCGGGCGAGCAGTACTTC,TRBV30,TRBJ2-7,TRBD2,few
CATIARPSTDTQYF,TGTGCCACAATAGCGAGGCCTAGCACAGATACGCAGTATTTT,TRBV7-2,TRBJ2-3,-,-
CASSPPSGGAPDEQFF,TGTGCCAGCAGCCCCCCTAGCGGGGGGGCCCCGGATGAGCAGTTCTTC,TRBV7-2,TRBJ2-1,TRBD2,few
CAWSVLGTSGRDNEQFF,TGTGCCTGGAGTGTACTAGGGACTAGCGGGAGGGATAATGAGCAGTTCTTC,TRBV30,TRBJ2-1,TRBD2,-
CASSISAGKGSPLHF,TGTGCCAGTAGTATTTCTGCAGGAAAAGGATCACCCCTCCACTTT,TRBV19,TRBJ1-6,-,few
CASSPSGTQYF,TGTGCCAGCTCACCTAGCGGGACCCAGTACTTC,TRBV18,TRBJ2-5,-,-
CASSPMDTPYGYTF,TGCGCCAGCAGCCCGATGGACACCCCCTATGGCTACACCTTC,TRBV4-1,TRBJ1-2,-,-
CASSLGSGGRNEQFF,TGTGCCAGCAGCTTAGGTAGCGGGGGAAGGAATGAGCAGTTCTTC,TRBV7-9,TRBJ2-1,TRBD2,-
CASSGIAKNIQYF,TGTGCCAGCAGTGGTATAGCCAAAAACATTCAGTACTTC,TRBV6-5,TRBJ2-4,-,-
CAWSEIAGEQYF,TGTGCCTGGAGTGAGATCGCGGGGGAGCAGTACTTC,TRBV30,TRBJ2-7,-,few
CASSQGAGTEAFF,TGTGCCAGCAGTCAGGGGGCAGGCACTGAAGCTTTCTTT,TRBV2,TRBJ1-1,TRBD1,few
CASSATSGGDTQYF,TGTGCCAGCAGCGCGACTAGCGGAGGAGATACGCAGTATTTT,TRBV7-3,TRBJ2-3,TRBD2,few
CASSYSIRPWEETQYF,TGTGCCAGCAGTTACTCGATTCGACCCTGGGAAGAGACCCAGTACTTC,TRBV6-5,TRBJ2-5,-,-
CAWTPPGLPASYNEQFF,TGTGCCTGGACGCCCCCCGGATTGCCCGCCTCCTACAATGAGCAGTTCTTC,TRBV30,TRBJ2-1,-,medium-sized